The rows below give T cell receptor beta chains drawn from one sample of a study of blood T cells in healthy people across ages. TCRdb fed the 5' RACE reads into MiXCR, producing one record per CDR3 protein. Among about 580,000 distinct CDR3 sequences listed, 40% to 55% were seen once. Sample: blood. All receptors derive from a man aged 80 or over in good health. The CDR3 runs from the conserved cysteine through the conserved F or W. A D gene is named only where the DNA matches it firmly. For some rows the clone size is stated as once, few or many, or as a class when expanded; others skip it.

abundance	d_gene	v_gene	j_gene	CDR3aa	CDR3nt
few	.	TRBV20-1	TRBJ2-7	CSASAGNNYEQYF	TGCAGTGCTAGTGCCGGGAACAACTACGAGCAGTACTTC
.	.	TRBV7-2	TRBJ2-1	CASSLLPEGEQFF	TGTGCCAGCAGCCTCCTGCCCGAGGGTGAGCAGTTCTTC
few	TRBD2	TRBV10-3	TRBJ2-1	CAIRLAEEYNEQFF	TGTGCCATCAGGCTAGCGGAGGAATACAATGAGCAGTTCTTC
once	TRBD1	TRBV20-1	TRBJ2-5	CSARGWGTVKETQYF	TGCAGTGCTAGAGGCTGGGGGACAGTAAAAGAGACCCAGTACTTC
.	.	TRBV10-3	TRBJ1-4	CAISEWREKLFF	TGTGCCATCAGTGAGTGGCGGGAAAAACTGTTTTTT
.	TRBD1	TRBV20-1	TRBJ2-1	CSATPGTGENEQFF	TGCAGTGCCACACCTGGGACAGGGGAGAATGAGCAGTTCTTC
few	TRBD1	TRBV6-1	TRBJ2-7	CASSPSRGTGLGEEQYF	TGTGCCAGCAGTCCCTCCAGGGGGACAGGGTTAGGGGAGGAGCAGTACTTC
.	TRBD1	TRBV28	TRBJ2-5	CASRPTVAGGRETQYF	TGTGCCAGCAGACCTACAGTAGCAGGGGGCAGGGAGACCCAGTACTTC
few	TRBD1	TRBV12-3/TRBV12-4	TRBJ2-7	CASSLGTGSRYEQYF	TGTGCCAGCAGTTTAGGGACAGGGAGTCGGTACGAGCAGTACTTC
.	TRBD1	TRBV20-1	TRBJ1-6	CSVTGQVKSPLHF	TGCAGTGTAACCGGACAGGTCAAGTCACCCCTCCACTTT
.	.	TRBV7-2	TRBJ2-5	CASSLRGRAIKETQYF	TGTGCCAGCAGCTTAAGAGGCAGAGCAATAAAAGAGACCCAGTACTTC
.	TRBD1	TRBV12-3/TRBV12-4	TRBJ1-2	CASSRDSRGYTF	TGTGCCAGCAGTCGGGACAGTCGGGGCTACACCTTC